This TCR beta chain was captured in a study of blood T cell repertoires in COVID-19. Turning to the study itself: Researchers got acute and convalescent COVID-19 samples from the United States, Italy and Spain. T cells, B-cell-depleted T cells, or PBMCs supplied cDNA or gDNA.

Sequencing used immunoSEQ multiplex PCR; TCRdb keeps in-frame clones, though not all of them. The sample carries a few hundred thousand clones, about 86% recorded once. V lost 1 base to trimming and J lost 1 base, with 11 bases between them. The CDR3 runs 15 residues. Germline CDR1 SGHRS, CDR2 YFSETQ. The source is a person aged 70 to 85 with COVID-19, enrolled during active disease. This rearrangement joins TRBV5-1 to TRBJ2-5; possible D gene TRBD2, 6 bases. The sequencing sample was made of peripheral blood. Written as DNA, the CDR3 is TGCGCCAGCAGCTTGAATAGCGGAGTCCAAGAGACCCAGTACTTC. The encoded protein is CASSLNSGVQETQYF. Drawing the rest from reference TRBV5-1 and TRBJ2-5, the complete variable domain is KAGVTQTPRYLIKTRGQQVTLSCSPISGHRSVSWYQQTPGQGLQFLFEYFSETQRNKGNFPGRFSGRQFSNSRSEMNVSTLELGDSALYLCASSLNSGVQETQYFGPGTRLLVL.